Listed below are T cell receptor beta chains from one sample, sequenced in a study of immune cell composition in non-small cell lung cancer. Repertoires were generated with immunoSEQ multiplex PCR, while TCRdb's copy carries only in-frame clones and drops some. The table lists over 3,500 clones, approximately 74% of them singletons, with over 6.5% in the top ten. Sequenced input: lung tumor tissue. All receptors derive from a human donor with non-small cell lung cancer. Both conserved end residues are part of each CDR3. The D gene is left open where the match is weak. Rows give clone size only sometimes, using once, few, many, or a class for an expanded clone.

v_gene	len	d_gene	abundance	j_gene	CDR3aa	CDR3nt
TRBV4-1	16	NA	NA	TRBJ2-5	CASSQGADPLQETQYF	TGCGCCAGCAGCCAAGGAGCGGATCCCTTACAAGAGACCCAGTACTTC
TRBV27	15	TRBD1	NA	TRBJ2-5	CASSSLGTDQETQYF	TGTGCCAGCAGTTCCCTCGGGACAGATCAAGAGACCCAGTACTTC
TRBV7-3	13	NA	NA	TRBJ1-1	CASSFRAEAEAFF	TGTGCCAGCAGCTTCAGGGCAGAGGCAGAAGCTTTCTTT
TRBV18	15	NA	NA	TRBJ2-1	CATAFDSRGLNEQFF	TGTGCCACCGCCTTCGATAGTCGGGGTCTCAATGAGCAGTTCTTC
TRBV6-6	12	NA	few	TRBJ1-1	CASSSGQSEAFF	TGTGCCAGCAGTTCCGGACAGTCTGAAGCTTTCTTT
TRBV18	20	TRBD2	NA	TRBJ2-3	CASSPQLGLAVSSSTDTQYF	TGTGCCAGCTCACCACAATTGGGACTAGCGGTCTCTTCTAGCACAGATACGCAGTATTTT
TRBV28	13	NA	NA	TRBJ1-1	CASSFSVNTEAFF	TGTGCCAGCAGTTTTAGTGTAAACACTGAAGCTTTCTTT
TRBV28	15	TRBD1	NA	TRBJ2-3	CASSPGQGATDTQYF	TGTGCCAGCAGTCCCGGACAGGGTGCCACAGATACGCAGTATTTT
TRBV7-2	14	NA	once	TRBJ1-2	CASSSYAGAAGYTF	TGTGCCAGCAGCTCCTACGCAGGGGCGGCGGGCTACACCTTC
TRBV15	15	TRBD1	NA	TRBJ1-4	CATSGTGGSYEKLFF	TGTGCCACCAGCGGAACAGGGGGCTCGTATGAAAAACTGTTTTTT
TRBV7-8	16	TRBD1	NA	TRBJ1-5	CASSSRDRDLNQPQHF	TGTGCCAGCAGTTCCCGGGACAGGGACCTTAATCAGCCCCAGCATTTT
TRBV9	15	TRBD1	NA	TRBJ2-7	CASSAETGGDHEQYF	TGTGCCAGCAGCGCAGAGACAGGGGGCGACCACGAGCAGTACTTC
TRBV9	15	TRBD1	once	TRBJ1-5	CASSPGTGGHQPQHF	TGTGCCAGCAGCCCAGGGACAGGGGGCCATCAGCCCCAGCATTTT
TRBV6-6	14	TRBD2	NA	TRBJ2-1	CASSSISGINEQFF	TGTGCCAGCAGTTCCATTAGCGGGATCAATGAGCAGTTCTTC
TRBV2	11	NA	few	TRBJ1-4	CASSSFEKLFF	TGTGCCAGCAGTTCGTTTGAAAAACTGTTTTTT
TRBV6-6	14	NA	NA	TRBJ2-6	CASSPGAGANVLTF	TGTGCCAGCAGCCCAGGGGCTGGGGCCAACGTCCTGACTTTC
TRBV19	16	TRBD1	NA	TRBJ1-2	CASSSSVGAGGSGYTF	TGTGCCAGTAGTTCCTCTGTTGGGGCAGGGGGGAGTGGCTACACCTTC
TRBV27	20	TRBD1	few	TRBJ1-2	CASSLLGAGQGTPRNYGYTF	TGTGCCAGCAGTTTATTGGGAGCGGGACAGGGGACCCCCCGGAACTATGGCTACACCTTC
TRBV6-1	14	NA	NA	TRBJ1-1	CASSRAGLNTEAFF	TGTGCCAGCAGTCGCGCAGGCCTGAACACTGAAGCTTTCTTT
TRBV5-6	12	NA	NA	TRBJ1-2	CASSPGRSGYTF	TGTGCCAGCAGCCCCGGGAGGAGTGGCTACACCTTC
TRBV6-5	14	NA	NA	TRBJ2-7	CASSPGLSSYEQYF	TGTGCCAGCAGTCCAGGACTAAGCTCCTACGAGCAGTACTTC
TRBV18	14	NA	NA	TRBJ2-3	CASSPPYFTDTQYF	TGTGCCAGCTCACCACCGTACTTCACAGATACGCAGTATTTT
TRBV21-1	11	NA	NA	TRBJ1-5	CASSRLGRQHF	TGTGCCAGCAGCCGCCTGGGCCGCCAGCATTTT